The present TCR beta chain was sequenced within a study of neurological immune-mediated disorders. V was shortened by 0 bases and J by 2 bases, with 10 bases between the two germline ends. Looked up from germline, CDR1 is SGHDT and CDR2 is YYEEEE. The CDR3 contains 15 residues. This clonotype has ten or more counts. TCRdb itself ran the 5' RACE reads through MiXCR, one entry per CDR3 protein. This sample yields roughly 36,000 distinct CDR3 sequences, of which around 7% are seen a single time; roughly 6% belongs to the top ten. The rearrangement links TRBV5-6 to TRBJ2-3; the D gene is possibly TRBD2 (5 bases). Source material: CD4+ T cells from blood. This receptor was obtained from a man aged 50-60 years in good health. The CDR3 DNA reads as TGTGCCAGCAGCTTGGCCGGGATCTACACAGATACGCAGTATTTT. Its protein product is CASSLAGIYTDTQYF. Drawing the rest from reference TRBV5-6 and TRBJ2-3, the complete variable domain is DAGVTQSPTHLIKTRGQQVTLRCSPKSGHDTVSWYQQALGQGPQFIFQYYEEEERQRGNFPDRFSGHQFPNYSSELNVNALLLGDSALYLCASSLAGIYTDTQYFGPGTRLTVL.